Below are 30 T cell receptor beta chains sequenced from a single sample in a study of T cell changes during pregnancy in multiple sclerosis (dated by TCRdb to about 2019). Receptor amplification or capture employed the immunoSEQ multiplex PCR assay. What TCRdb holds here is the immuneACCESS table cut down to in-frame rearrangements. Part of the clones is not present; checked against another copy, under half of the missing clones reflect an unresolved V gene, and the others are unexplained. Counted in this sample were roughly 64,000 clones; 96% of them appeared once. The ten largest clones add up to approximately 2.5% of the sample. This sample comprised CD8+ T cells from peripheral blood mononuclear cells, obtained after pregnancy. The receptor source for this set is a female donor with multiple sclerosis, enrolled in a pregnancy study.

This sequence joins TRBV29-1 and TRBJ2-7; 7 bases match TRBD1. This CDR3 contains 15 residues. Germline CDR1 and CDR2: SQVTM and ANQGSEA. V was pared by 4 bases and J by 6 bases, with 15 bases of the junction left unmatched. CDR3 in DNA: TGCAGCGTTGTGACAGGGAAATCCCCTCTGGGCGAGCAGTACTTC. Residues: CSVVTGKSPLGEQYF.

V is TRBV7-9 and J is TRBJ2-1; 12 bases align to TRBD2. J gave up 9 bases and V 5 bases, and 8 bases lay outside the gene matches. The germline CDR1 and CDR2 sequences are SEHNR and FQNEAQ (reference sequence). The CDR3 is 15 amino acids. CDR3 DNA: TGTGCCAGCAGCGTCCTAGCGGGAGGGCCTGGTGAGCAGTTCTTC. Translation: CASSVLAGGPGEQFF.

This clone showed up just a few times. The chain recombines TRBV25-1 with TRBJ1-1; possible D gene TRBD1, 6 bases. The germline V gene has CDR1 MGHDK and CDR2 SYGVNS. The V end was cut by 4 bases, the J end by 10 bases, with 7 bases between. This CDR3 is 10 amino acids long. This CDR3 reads CASSAGVAFF. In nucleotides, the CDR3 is TGTGCCAGCAGTGCAGGGGTAGCTTTCTTT.

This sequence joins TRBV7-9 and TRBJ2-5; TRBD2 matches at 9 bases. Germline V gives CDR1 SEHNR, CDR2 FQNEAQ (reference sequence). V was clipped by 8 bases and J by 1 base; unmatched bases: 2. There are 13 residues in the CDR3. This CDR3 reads CASGGLAQETQYF. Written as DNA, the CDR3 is TGTGCCAGCGGGGGACTAGCCCAAGAGACCCAGTACTTC.

CDR3 residues: CASSSRGSNSYEQYF. The CDR3 DNA is TGTGCCAGCAGCTCGCGGGGGAGTAACTCCTACGAGCAGTACTTC. The chain couples TRBV13 to TRBJ2-7; TRBD2 agrees at 7 bases. Germline V gives CDR1 PRHDT, CDR2 FYEKMQ (reference sequence). CDR3 length: 15 amino acids. The trim removed 4 bases at V and 0 bases at J, leaving 6 bases unmatched. The variable domain in full, with the rest retrieved from reference TRBV13 and TRBJ2-7, is AAGVIQSPRHLIKEKRETATLKCYPIPRHDTVYWYQQGPGQDPQFLISFYEKMQSDKGSIPDRFSAQQFSDYHSELNMSSLELGDSALYFCASSSRGSNSYEQYFGPGTRLTVT.

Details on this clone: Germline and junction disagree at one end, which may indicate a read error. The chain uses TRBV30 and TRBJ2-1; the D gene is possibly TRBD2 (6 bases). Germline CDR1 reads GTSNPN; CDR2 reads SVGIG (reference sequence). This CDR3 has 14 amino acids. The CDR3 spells CARSGGLARNEQFF. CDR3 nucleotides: TGTGCCCGGAGCGGAGGGCTAGCGAGGAATGAGCAGTTCTTC.

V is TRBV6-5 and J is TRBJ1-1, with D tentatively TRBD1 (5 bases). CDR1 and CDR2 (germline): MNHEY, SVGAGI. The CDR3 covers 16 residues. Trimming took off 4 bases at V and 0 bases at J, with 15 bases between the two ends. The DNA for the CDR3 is TGTGCCAGCAGTTTCGGGAGGGGATTTGTGAACACTGAAGCTTTCTTT. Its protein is CASSFGRGFVNTEAFF.

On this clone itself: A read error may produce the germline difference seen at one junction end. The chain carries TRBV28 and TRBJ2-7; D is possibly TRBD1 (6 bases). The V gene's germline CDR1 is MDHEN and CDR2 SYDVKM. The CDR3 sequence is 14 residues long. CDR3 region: CASSVWDIGYEQYF. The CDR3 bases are TGTGCCAGCAGTGTATGGGACATTGGCTACGAGCAGTACTTC.

This CDR3 reads CASSLGLAGAYEQYF. The CDR3 DNA reads as TGTGCCAGCAGTTTAGGACTAGCGGGAGCCTACGAGCAGTACTTC. This chain connects TRBV28 to TRBJ2-7; 13 positions agree with TRBD2. The CDR3 is 15 residues long. Losses at the gene ends were 2 bases for V and 2 bases for J; bases not matched to a gene: 0. Germline lookup yields CDR1 MDHEN and CDR2 SYDVKM.

CDR3 DNA: TGTGCCAGCAGTCCTGTCGGAGGAAGAGCAGGGGCGGAGACCCAGTACTTC. Translating gives CASSPVGGRAGAETQYF. The genes are TRBV28 and TRBJ2-5; D might be TRBD1 (6 bases). This CDR3 is 17 amino acids long. Germline CDR1 and CDR2: MDHEN and SYDVKM. The V and J ends lost 5 bases and 5 bases respectively, with 24 bases between them.

The CDR3 nucleotides are TGCGCCAGCAGCCTAAGAATACGGGAGGCATATGAGCAGTTCTTC. This translates into CASSLRIREAYEQFF. The rearrangement joins TRBV4-1 to TRBJ2-1; TRBD2 matches at 7 bases. Trimming cost V 4 bases and J 8 bases; bases outside gene matches: 11. The V gene's germline CDR1 is MGHRA and CDR2 YSYEKL. The CDR3 runs 15 residues.

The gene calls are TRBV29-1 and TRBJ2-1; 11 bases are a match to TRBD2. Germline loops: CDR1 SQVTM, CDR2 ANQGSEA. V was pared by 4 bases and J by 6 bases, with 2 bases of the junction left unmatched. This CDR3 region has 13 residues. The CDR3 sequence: CSVGLAGINEQFF. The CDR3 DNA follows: TGCAGCGTTGGACTAGCGGGAATCAATGAGCAGTTCTTC.

The CDR3 bases are TGTGCCAGCAGCTTAGCTAGCAGAAATGAGCAGTTCTTC. Protein sequence: CASSLASRNEQFF. The chain recombines TRBV13 with TRBJ2-1; D may be TRBD2 (5 bases). Germline V gene data show CDR1 as PRHDT and CDR2 as FYEKMQ (reference sequence). Trimming pared 1 base from V and 7 bases from J, leaving 8 bases between. This CDR3 spans 13 amino acids.

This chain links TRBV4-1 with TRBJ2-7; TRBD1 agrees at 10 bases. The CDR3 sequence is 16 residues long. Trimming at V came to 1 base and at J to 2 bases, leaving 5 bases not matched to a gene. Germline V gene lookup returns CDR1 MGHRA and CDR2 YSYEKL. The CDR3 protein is CASSQAFGQGAYEQYF. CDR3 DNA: TGCGCCAGCAGCCAAGCTTTTGGACAGGGGGCCTACGAGCAGTACTTC.

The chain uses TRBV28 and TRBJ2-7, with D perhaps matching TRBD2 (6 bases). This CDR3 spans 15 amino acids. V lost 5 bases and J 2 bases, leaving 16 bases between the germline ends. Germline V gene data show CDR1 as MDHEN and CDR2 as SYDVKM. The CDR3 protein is CASSAPGTLTYEQYF. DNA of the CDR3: TGTGCCAGCAGTGCCCCCGGGACTCTCACCTACGAGCAGTACTTC.

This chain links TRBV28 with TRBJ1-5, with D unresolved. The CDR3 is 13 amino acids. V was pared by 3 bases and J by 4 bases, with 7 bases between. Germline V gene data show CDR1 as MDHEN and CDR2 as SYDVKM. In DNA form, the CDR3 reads TGTGCCAGCAGTTTCGTCGAGAATCAGCCCCAGCATTTT. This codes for CASSFVENQPQHF.

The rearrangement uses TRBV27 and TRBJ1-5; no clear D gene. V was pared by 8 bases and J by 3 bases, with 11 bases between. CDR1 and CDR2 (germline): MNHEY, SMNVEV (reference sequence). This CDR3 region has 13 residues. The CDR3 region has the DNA TGTGCCAGCGGGCCGGTGGTCAATCAGCCCCAGCATTTT. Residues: CASGPVVNQPQHF.

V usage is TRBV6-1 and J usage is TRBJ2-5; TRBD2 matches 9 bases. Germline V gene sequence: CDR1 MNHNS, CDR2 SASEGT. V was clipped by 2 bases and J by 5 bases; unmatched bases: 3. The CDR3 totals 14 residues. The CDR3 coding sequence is TGTGCCAGCAGTGAACTAGCGGGACGGGAGACCCAGTACTTC. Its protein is CASSELAGRETQYF.

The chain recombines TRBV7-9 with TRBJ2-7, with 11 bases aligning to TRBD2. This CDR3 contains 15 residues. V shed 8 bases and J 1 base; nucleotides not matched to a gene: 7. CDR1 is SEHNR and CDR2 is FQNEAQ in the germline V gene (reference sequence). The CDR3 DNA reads TGTGCCAGCGGATCACTAGCGGGGGTTTCCTACGAGCAGTACTTC. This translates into CASGSLAGVSYEQYF. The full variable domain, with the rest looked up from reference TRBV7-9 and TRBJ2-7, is DTGVSQNPRHKITKRGQNVTFRCDPISEHNRLYWYRQTLGQGPEFLTYFQNEAQLEKSRLLSDRFSAERPKGSFSTLEIQRTEQGDSAMYLCASGSLAGVSYEQYFGPGTRLTVT.

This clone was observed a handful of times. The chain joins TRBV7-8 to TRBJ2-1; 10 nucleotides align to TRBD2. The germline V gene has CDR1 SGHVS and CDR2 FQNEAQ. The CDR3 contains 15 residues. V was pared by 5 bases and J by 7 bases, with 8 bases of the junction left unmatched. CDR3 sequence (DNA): TGTGCCAGCAGCCGCTTAGCGGGAGGATGGAATGAGCAGTTCTTC. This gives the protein CASSRLAGGWNEQFF.

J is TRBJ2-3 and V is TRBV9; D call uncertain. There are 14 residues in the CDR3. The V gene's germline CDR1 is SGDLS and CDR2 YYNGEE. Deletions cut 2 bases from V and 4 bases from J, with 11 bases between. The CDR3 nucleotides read TGTGCCAGCAGCGTGGAAGTGAGCGCAGATACGCAGTATTTT. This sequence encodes CASSVEVSADTQYF. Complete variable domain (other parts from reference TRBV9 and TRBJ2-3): DSGVTQTPKHLITATGQRVTLRCSPRSGDLSVYWYQQSLDQGLQFLIQYYNGEERAKGNILERFSAQQFPDLHSELNLSSLELGDSALYFCASSVEVSADTQYFGPGTRLTVL.

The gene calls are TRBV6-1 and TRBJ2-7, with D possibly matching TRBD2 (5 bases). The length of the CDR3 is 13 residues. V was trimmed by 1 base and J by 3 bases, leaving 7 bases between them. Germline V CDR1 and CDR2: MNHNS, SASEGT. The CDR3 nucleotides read TGTGCCAGCAGTGAAGGAGGGTTCTACGAGCAGTACTTC. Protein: CASSEGGFYEQYF.

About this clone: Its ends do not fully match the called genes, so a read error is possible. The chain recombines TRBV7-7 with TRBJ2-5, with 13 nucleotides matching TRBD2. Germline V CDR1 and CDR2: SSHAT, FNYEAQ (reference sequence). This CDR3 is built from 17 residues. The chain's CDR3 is CASSVGLAGAPSETQYF. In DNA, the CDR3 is TGTGCTAGCAGCGTCGGACTAGCGGGAGCACCTAGTGAGACCCAGTACTTC. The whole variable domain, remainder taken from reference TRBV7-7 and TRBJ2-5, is GAGVSQSPRYKVTKRGQDVTLRCDPISSHATLYWYQQALGQGPEFLTYFNYEAQPDKSGLPSDRFSAERPEGSISTLTIQRTEQRDSAMYRCASSVGLAGAPSETQYFGPGTRLLVL.

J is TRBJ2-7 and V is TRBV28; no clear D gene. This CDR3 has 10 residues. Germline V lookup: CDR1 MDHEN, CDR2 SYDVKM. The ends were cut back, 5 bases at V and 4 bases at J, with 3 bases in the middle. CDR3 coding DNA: TGTGCCAGCAGTACATACGAGCAGTACTTC. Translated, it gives CASSTYEQYF.

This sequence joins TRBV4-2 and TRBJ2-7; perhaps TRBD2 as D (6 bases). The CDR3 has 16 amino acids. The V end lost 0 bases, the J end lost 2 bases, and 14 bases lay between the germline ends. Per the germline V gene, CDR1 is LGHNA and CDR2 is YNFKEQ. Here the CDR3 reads CASSQEGASATYEQYF. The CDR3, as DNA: TGTGCCAGCAGCCAAGAAGGCGCTAGCGCAACCTACGAGCAGTACTTC.

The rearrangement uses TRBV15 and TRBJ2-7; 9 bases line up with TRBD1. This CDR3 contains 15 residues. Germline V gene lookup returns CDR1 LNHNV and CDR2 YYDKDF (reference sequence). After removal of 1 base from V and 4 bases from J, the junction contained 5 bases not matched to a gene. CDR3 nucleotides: TGTGCCACCAGCAGAGCCCAGGACAGGGGATACGAGCAGTACTTC. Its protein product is CATSRAQDRGYEQYF.

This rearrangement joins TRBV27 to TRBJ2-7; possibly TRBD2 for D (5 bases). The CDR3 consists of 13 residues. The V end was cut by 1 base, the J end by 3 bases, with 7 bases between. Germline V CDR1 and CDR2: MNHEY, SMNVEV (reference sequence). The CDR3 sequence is CASSLYAGYEQYF. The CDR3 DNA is TGTGCCAGCAGTTTATATGCGGGCTACGAGCAGTACTTC.

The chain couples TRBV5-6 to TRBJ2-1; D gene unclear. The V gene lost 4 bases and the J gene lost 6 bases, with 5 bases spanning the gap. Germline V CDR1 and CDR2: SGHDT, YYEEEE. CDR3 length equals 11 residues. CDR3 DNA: TGTGCCAGCAGCCTCGGCAATGAGCAGTTCTTC. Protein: CASSLGNEQFF.

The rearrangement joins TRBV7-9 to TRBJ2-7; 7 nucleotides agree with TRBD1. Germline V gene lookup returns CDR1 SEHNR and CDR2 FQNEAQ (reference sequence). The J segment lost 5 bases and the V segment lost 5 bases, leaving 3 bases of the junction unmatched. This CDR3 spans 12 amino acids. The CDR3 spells CASSGDRHEQYF. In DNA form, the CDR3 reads TGTGCCAGCAGCGGGGACAGACACGAGCAGTACTTC.

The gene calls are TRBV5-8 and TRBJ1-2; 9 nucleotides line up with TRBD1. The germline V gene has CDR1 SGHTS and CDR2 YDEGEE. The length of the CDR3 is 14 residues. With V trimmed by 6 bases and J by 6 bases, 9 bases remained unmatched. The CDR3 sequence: CASTQTGGLDGYTF. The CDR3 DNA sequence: TGTGCCAGCACCCAAACAGGGGGCTTGGATGGCTACACCTTC.